These T cell receptor beta chains were read from a single sample in a study of blood T cell repertoires in COVID-19. Using immunoSEQ multiplex PCR, the repertoire was profiled, and TCRdb retains in-frame clones only, with some absent. The data hold roughly 300,000 clones, with about nine tenths observed a single time. The sequencing input was PBMCs or T cells enriched from blood (not recorded which). The origin of the receptors is a young woman who had recovered from COVID-19. CDR3s include the opening cysteine and the closing phenylalanine or tryptophan. Each record gives: J gene, clone size, V gene, CDR3 protein. Rows give clone size only sometimes, using once, few, many, or a class for an expanded clone.

>TRBJ2-6|NA|TRBV5-4
CASSLEGQTPSGANVLTF
>TRBJ1-4|NA|TRBV2
CASNTPDRNEKLFF
>TRBJ2-2|NA|TRBV6-5
CASRQMGQGIELFF
>TRBJ2-3|NA|TRBV5-1
CASSFGLAVTDTQYF
>TRBJ2-1|NA|TRBV4-1
CASSQEGISTRLAGPYNEQFF
>TRBJ2-5|few|TRBV24-1
CATSVSRGGRETQYF
>TRBJ2-1|NA|TRBV7-9
CASSPTRGARNEQFF
>TRBJ2-7|few|TRBV5-5
CASSLMANYEQYF
>TRBJ2-5|NA|TRBV7-8
CASSLTNLQGAETQYF
>TRBJ2-5|few|TRBV11-2
CASSLVRGPKETQYF
>TRBJ2-1|many|TRBV4-1
CASSQDSSGSYNEQFF
>TRBJ2-2|NA|TRBV27
CASSLDAGGLGVAGELFF
>TRBJ1-1|NA|TRBV9
CASSPMGAGTEAFF
>TRBJ2-1|NA|TRBV19
CASTPPRDRQYNEQFF
>TRBJ2-1|NA|TRBV7-3
CASSEQLAGEGNEQFF
>TRBJ2-4|NA|TRBV6-5
CASIRGAPGDIQYF
>TRBJ2-5|NA|TRBV7-3
CASSPSGGGRTQYF